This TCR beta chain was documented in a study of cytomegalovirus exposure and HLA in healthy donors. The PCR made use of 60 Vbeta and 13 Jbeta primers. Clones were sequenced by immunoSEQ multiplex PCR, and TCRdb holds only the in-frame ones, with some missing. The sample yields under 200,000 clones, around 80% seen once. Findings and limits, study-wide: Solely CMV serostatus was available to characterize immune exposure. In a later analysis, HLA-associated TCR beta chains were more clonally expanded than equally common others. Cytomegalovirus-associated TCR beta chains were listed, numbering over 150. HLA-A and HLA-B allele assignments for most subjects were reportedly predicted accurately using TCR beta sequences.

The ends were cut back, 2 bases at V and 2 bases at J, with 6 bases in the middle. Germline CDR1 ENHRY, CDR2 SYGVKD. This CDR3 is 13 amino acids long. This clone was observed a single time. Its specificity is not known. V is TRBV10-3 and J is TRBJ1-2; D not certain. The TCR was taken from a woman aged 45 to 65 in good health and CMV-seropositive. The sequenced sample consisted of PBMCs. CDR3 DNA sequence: TGTGCCATCAGTGAGGTCCTAAACTATGGCTACACCTTC. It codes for CAISEVLNYGYTF.